This TCR beta chain was retrieved from a study of OX40 agonist ivuxolimab in advanced cancers. Turning to the study itself: Patients were given ivuxolimab, an antibody that agonizes OX40 (CD134). Overall study findings and caveats: The study observed clonal expansion of CD4+ and CD8+ blood T cells by week 6 at 0.1 to 3.0 mg/kg. The expanded peripheral T cells' antigen specificity was not determined. CD8+ T cells averaged more expanded clones than CD4+.

This CDR3 is 16 amino acids long. Germline V gives CDR1 SGHTA, CDR2 FQGTGA. V lost 5 bases, J lost 3 bases, and 18 bases lay in between. As to this clone: Its matching antigen is unknown.

Some clones are missing from TCRdb's copy, which holds only in-frame ones; the method was immunoSEQ multiplex PCR. The table lists some 30,000 clones, about 90% of them singletons. The chain uses TRBV7-3 and TRBJ2-3; TRBD2 is a possible D gene (6 bases). The material sequenced was CD4+ or CD8+ T cells sorted from blood, taken in a trial of the OX40 agonist ivuxolimab. The sequence derives from an adult with an advanced solid tumor such as melanoma, head and neck, liver or kidney cancer. CDR3 region: CASSPHGEGGTDTQYF. CDR3 DNA: TGTGCCAGCAGCCCCCATGGTGAGGGAGGTACAGATACGCAGTATTTT.